This TCR beta chain is drawn from a study of Graves' ophthalmopathy and Graves' hyperthyroidism. Study-wide findings and caveats: From stable hyperthyroidism, ophthalmopathy was separated by a 13-signature model with about 88% sensitivity and around 80% specificity. A majority of expanded thyroid clonotypes exceeding 0.001 frequency were likewise present in blood.

This clonotype was found many times. The antigen remains undetermined. Clinicians made diagnoses from clinical symptoms, serum thyroxine, TRAb, thyroid ultrasound and orbital computed tomography. PBMCs originated in 10 ml of fresh peripheral blood. Amplification of TCR beta CDR3 regions used RNA transcripts. The authors performed first-round RT-PCR with HTBI primers and then a second-round multiplex PCR. In TCRdb, the multiplex PCR reads were re-called with MiXCR into one record per CDR3 protein. Of 200,000 to 250,000 distinct CDR3 sequences listed, under 25% are singletons. Germline values: CDR1 SGHAT, CDR2 FQNNGV. Unmatched junction bases numbered 7, after V lost 1 base and J lost 1 base. This CDR3 comprises 18 residues.

V gene TRBV11-2 combines with J gene TRBJ2-7; 13 bases map to TRBD2. The sample consisted of peripheral blood. The sequence came from a woman in her forties or fifties with Graves' ophthalmopathy. In nucleotides, the CDR3 is TGTGCCAGCAGCTTAGTAGTGGGACTAGCGGGATTATCCTACGAGCAGTACTTC. This encodes CASSLVVGLAGLSYEQYF.